Listed below are T cell receptor beta chains from one sample, sequenced in a study of CD8 T cells in Susac syndrome. TCRdb re-called the immunoSEQ multiplex PCR reads with MiXCR, one entry per CDR3 protein. The sample lists 200,000 or so distinct CDR3 sequences; about 94% were seen once. Sequenced: CD4+ T cells from PBMCs. The receptors were sampled from a human donor with Susac syndrome. The CDR3 runs from the conserved cysteine through the conserved F or W.

v_call cdr3_aa
TRBV25-1 CASSELASPKAFF
TRBV5-1 CASSPEDRGGSPLHF
TRBV20-1 CSAAPFSEQGEQFF
TRBV27 CASRQTGVTSTDTQYF
TRBV29-1 CSVEDSSVGEKLFF
TRBV3-1 CASSRPRTGGSGNTIYF
TRBV9 CASSNRDRENYGYTF
TRBV7-9 CASSWTVSGANVLTF
TRBV30 CAWSRDNNQPQHF
TRBV20-1 CSARDRYRGGQPQHF
TRBV5-1 CASSSQGETEAFF
TRBV9 CASGRGGQFTDTQYF
TRBV7-9 CASSLLVGNEQFF
TRBV3-1 CASSTSTGSTDTQYF
TRBV5-4 CASSFPGQGQKETQYF
TRBV11-2 CASSPGAAYNEQFF
TRBV20-1 CSAAGLRNNEQFF
TRBV20-1 CSAYTGGIHNEQFF
TRBV5-1 CASSPTTNSDYQQYF
TRBV4-2 CASSPAGGISSYNEQFF
TRBV2 CASSPAGQPPETQYF
TRBV20-1 CSAGSSGANVLTF
TRBV3-1 CASSQGGFQETQYF
TRBV6-5 CASSRGTGGRSGYTF
TRBV11-2 CASSSTGTGNEKLFF
TRBV12-3/TRBV12-4 CASSSAGEQFF
TRBV30 CAWRAADRETQYF
TRBV30 CAWTPSGQEKETQYF
TRBV4-2 CASSPRKGGNEQFF
TRBV20-1 CSAREAGVQGYTF
TRBV6-6 CASCPQGSLGELFF
TRBV5-1 CASSPQTGGYNEQFF
TRBV9 CASSVAATSGEVGQYF
TRBV4-2 CASSARITGQGNNQPQHF
TRBV11-3 CASSLKASGNEQFF
TRBV20-1 CSARSGTGDTGELFF
TRBV29-1 CSAAGTSLFF
TRBV27 CASRSDGTGYGYTF
TRBV5-1 CASSYAGQETQYF
TRBV3-1 CASSQDGLAATNTGELFF
TRBV19 CASSIDLGSYNEQFF
TRBV3-1 CASSQLAPPAKNIQYF